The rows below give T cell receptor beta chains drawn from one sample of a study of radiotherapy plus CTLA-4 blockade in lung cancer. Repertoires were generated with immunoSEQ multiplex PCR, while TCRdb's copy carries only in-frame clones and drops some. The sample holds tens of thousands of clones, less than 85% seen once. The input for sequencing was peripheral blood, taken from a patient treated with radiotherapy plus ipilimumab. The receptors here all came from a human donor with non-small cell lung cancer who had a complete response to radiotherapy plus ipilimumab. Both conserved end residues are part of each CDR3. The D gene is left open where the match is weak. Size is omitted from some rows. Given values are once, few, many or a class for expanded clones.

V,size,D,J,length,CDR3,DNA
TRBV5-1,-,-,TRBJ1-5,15,CASSLGGERNQPQHF,TGCGCCAGCAGCTTGGGGGGGGAGCGAAATCAGCCCCAGCATTTT
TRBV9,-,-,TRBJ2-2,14,CASSGTGGPGELFF,TGTGCCAGCAGCGGAACCGGGGGTCCCGGGGAGCTGTTTTTT
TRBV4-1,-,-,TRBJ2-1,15,CASSRGKGSYNEQFF,TGCGCCAGCAGCCGCGGTAAGGGGTCCTACAATGAGCAGTTCTTC
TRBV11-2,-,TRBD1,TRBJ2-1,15,CASSMGQAGRRGQFF,TGTGCCAGCAGCATGGGACAGGCGGGGAGGCGGGGGCAGTTCTTC
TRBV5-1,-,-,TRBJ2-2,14,CASSLGLSSGELFF,TGCGCCAGCAGCTTGGGACTATCGTCCGGGGAGCTGTTTTTT
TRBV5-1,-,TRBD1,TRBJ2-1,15,CASSRGQANYNEQFF,TGCGCCAGCAGCCGTGGACAGGCTAACTACAATGAGCAGTTCTTC
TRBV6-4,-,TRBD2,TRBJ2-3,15,CASSLTSGSTDTQYF,TGTGCCAGCAGTTTGACTAGCGGGAGCACAGATACGCAGTATTTT
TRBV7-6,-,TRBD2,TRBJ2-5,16,CASSPRGPGGQETQYF,TGTGCCAGCAGCCCCCGGGGACCGGGGGGGCAAGAGACCCAGTACTTC
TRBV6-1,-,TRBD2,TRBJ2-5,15,CASSSPGGAGETQYF,TGTGCCAGCAGTTCCCCCGGGGGGGCAGGAGAGACCCAGTACTTC
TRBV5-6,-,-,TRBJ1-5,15,CASSLEGGIDQPQHF,TGTGCCAGCAGCTTGGAGGGGGGGATAGATCAGCCCCAGCATTTT
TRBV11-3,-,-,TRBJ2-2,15,CASSLSGSGTGELFF,TGTGCCAGCAGCCTAAGCGGGTCCGGCACCGGGGAGCTGTTTTTT
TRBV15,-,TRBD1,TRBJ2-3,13,CATSRDQGVAQYF,TGTGCCACCAGCAGAGATCAGGGGGTGGCGCAGTATTTT
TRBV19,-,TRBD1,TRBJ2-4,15,CASSTTGTGGNIQYF,TGTGCCAGTAGTACAACCGGGACAGGGGGGAACATTCAGTACTTC
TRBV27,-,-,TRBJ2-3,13,CASSLSQLGTQYF,TGTGCCAGCAGTTTATCACAGTTAGGTACGCAGTATTTT
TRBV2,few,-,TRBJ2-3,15,CASSDPGSSLDTQYF,TGTGCCAGCAGTGATCCGGGGTCCTCTCTAGATACGCAGTATTTT
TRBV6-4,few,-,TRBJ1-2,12,CASSEAGGGYTF,TGTGCCAGCAGTGAGGCGGGTGGTGGCTACACCTTC
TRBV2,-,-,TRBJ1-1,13,CASTAGLNTEAFF,TGTGCCAGCACAGCGGGGCTGAACACTGAAGCTTTCTTT
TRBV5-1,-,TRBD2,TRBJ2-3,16,CASSVGAGGSTDTQYF,TGCGCCAGCAGCGTAGGGGCGGGGGGAAGCACAGATACGCAGTATTTT
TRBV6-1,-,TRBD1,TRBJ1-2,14,CASTKGQGARGYTF,TGTGCCAGCACCAAGGGACAGGGGGCGAGAGGCTACACCTTC
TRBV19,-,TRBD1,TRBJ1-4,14,CASRYRDRDEKLFF,TGTGCCAGCCGGTATCGGGACAGGGATGAAAAACTGTTTTTT
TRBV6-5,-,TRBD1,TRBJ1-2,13,CASSPGTDYGYTF,TGTGCCAGCAGTCCCGGGACAGACTATGGCTACACCTTC
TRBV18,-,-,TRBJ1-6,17,CASSPRALAGGDSPLHF,TGTGCCAGCTCACCAAGGGCTTTAGCCGGAGGGGATTCACCCCTCCACTTT
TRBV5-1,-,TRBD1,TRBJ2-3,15,CASSITGAPTDTQYF,TGCGCCAGCAGTATAACAGGGGCCCCCACAGATACGCAGTATTTT
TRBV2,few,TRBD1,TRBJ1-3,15,CASRYRGETGNTIYF,TGTGCCAGCAGATACAGGGGGGAAACTGGAAACACCATATATTTT
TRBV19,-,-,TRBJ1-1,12,CASSMRQGEAFF,TGTGCCAGTAGTATGAGGCAGGGCGAAGCTTTCTTT
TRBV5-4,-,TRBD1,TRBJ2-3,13,CASSFSGGNTQYF,TGTGCCAGCAGCTTCTCAGGGGGTAATACGCAGTATTTT
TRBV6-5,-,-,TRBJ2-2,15,CASRTSGSDTGELFF,TGTGCCAGCAGAACATCGGGATCAGACACCGGGGAGCTGTTTTTT
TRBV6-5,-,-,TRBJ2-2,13,CASKSRGPGELFF,TGTGCCAGCAAATCCAGGGGTCCCGGGGAGCTGTTTTTT
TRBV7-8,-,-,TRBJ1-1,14,CASSLRDTNTEAFF,TGTGCCAGCAGCTTACGGGACACTAACACTGAAGCTTTCTTT
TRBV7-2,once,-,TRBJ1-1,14,CASSFDGGNTEAFF,TGTGCCAGCAGCTTCGACGGGGGGAACACTGAAGCTTTCTTT
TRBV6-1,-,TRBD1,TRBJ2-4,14,CASSGQGAPNIQYF,TGTGCCAGCAGCGGACAGGGGGCGCCGAACATTCAGTACTTC
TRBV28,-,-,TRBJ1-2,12,CASSARGWGYTF,TGTGCCAGCAGTGCTAGGGGCTGGGGCTACACCTTC
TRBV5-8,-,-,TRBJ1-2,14,CASSLGGANYGYTF,TGTGCCAGCAGCTTGGGGGGAGCGAACTATGGCTACACCTTC
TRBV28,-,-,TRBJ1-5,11,CASSVNQPQHF,TGTGCCAGCAGTGTAAATCAGCCCCAGCATTTT
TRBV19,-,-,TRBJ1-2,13,CASSSQALYGYTF,TGTGCCAGTAGTTCACAGGCTCTCTATGGCTACACCTTC
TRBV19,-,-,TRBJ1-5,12,CAVSTGDQPQHF,TGTGCGGTGTCCACAGGCGATCAGCCCCAGCATTTT
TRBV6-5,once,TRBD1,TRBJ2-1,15,CASSYGQGTRNEQFF,TGTGCCAGCAGTTACGGACAGGGAACCCGGAATGAGCAGTTCTTC
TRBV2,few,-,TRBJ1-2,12,CASREDSYGYTF,TGTGCCAGCAGGGAGGACAGTTATGGCTACACCTTC
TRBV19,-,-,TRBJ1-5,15,CASRGEVIGNQPQHF,TGTGCCAGTAGAGGCGAGGTTATAGGCAATCAGCCCCAGCATTTT
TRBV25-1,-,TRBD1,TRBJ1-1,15,CASSYLDRENTEAFF,TGTGCCAGCAGTTACCTCGACAGGGAGAACACTGAAGCTTTCTTT
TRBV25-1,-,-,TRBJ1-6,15,CASSEWGGSGSPLHF,TGTGCCAGCAGTGAATGGGGAGGGAGTGGGTCACCCCTCCACTTT
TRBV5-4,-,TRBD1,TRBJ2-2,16,CASSLGQGINTGELFF,TGTGCCAGCAGCTTGGGACAGGGGATAAACACCGGGGAGCTGTTTTTT
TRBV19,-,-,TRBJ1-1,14,CASLGAFMNTEAFF,TGTGCCAGCTTGGGGGCCTTCATGAACACTGAAGCTTTCTTT
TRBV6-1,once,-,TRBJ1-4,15,CASSEVRGAREKLFF,TGTGCCAGCAGTGAAGTTCGGGGGGCGCGGGAAAAACTGTTTTTT
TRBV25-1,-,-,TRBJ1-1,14,CASSATATDTEAFF,TGTGCCAGCAGTGCGACAGCGACAGACACTGAAGCTTTCTTT
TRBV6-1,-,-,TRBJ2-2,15,CASSEEQGYTGELFF,TGTGCCAGCAGTGAAGAACAGGGATACACCGGGGAGCTGTTTTTT
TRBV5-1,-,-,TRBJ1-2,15,CASSLEGTEDYGYTF,TGCGCCAGCAGCCTTGAGGGAACAGAGGACTATGGCTACACCTTC
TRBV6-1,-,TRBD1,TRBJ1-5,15,CASSWDRTSNQPQHF,TGTGCCAGCAGTTGGGACAGGACCAGCAATCAGCCCCAGCATTTT
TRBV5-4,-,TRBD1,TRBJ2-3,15,CASSEGTALSDTQYF,TGTGCCAGCAGCGAGGGGACAGCATTGTCAGATACGCAGTATTTT
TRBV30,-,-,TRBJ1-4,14,CAWSPTVVNEKLFF,TGTGCCTGGAGTCCGACAGTCGTTAATGAAAAACTGTTTTTT
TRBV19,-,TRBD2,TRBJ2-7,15,CASSMGGGATYEQYF,TGTGCCAGTAGTATGGGCGGGGGGGCGACCTACGAGCAGTACTTC
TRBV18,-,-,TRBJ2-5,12,CASSPRGETQYF,TGTGCCAGCTCACCCCGGGGGGAGACCCAGTACTTC
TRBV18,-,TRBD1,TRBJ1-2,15,CASSPRTGPFYGYTF,TGTGCCAGCTCACCACGGACAGGCCCTTTTTATGGCTACACCTTC
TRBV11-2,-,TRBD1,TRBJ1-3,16,CASSGTGASSGNTIYF,TGTGCCAGCAGCGGGACAGGGGCGAGCTCTGGAAACACCATATATTTT
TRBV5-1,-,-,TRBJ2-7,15,CASSPGAQGSYEQYF,TGCGCCAGCAGCCCGGGAGCGCAGGGAAGCTACGAGCAGTACTTC
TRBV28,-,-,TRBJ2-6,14,CASTRGFGANVLTF,TGTGCCAGCACGAGGGGGTTTGGGGCCAACGTCCTGACTTTC
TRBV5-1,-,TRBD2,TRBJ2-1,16,CASSSTSGSSYNEQFF,TGCGCCAGCAGTTCGACTAGCGGCAGCTCCTACAATGAGCAGTTCTTC
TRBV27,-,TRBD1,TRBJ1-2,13,CASSINRGLGYTF,TGTGCCAGCAGTATAAACAGGGGTTTGGGCTACACCTTC
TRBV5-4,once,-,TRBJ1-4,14,CASSRPEGTEKLFF,TGTGCCAGCAGCCGACCGGAGGGGACTGAAAAACTGTTTTTT
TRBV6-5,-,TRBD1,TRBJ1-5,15,CASRSGQGINQPQHF,TGTGCCAGCAGGTCGGGACAGGGGATCAATCAGCCCCAGCATTTT